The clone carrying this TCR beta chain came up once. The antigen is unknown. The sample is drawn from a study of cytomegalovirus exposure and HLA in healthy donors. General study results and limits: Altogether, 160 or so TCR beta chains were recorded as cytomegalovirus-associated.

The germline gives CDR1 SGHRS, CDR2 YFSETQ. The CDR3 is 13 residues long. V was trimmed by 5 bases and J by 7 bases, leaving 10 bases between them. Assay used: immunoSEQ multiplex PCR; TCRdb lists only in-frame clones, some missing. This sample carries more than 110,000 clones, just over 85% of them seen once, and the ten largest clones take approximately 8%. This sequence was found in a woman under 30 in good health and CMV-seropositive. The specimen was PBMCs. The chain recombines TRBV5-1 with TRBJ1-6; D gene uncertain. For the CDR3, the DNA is TGCGCCAGCAGTAAGAGGGCCAATTCACCCCTCCACTTT. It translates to CASSKRANSPLHF.